This T cell receptor (beta chain) is drawn from a study of blood T cells in healthy people across ages. Study-wide results and caveats: Long-lived and aged donors differed, with more naive CD4+ cells and higher diversity in the long-lived.

A second PCR, run for roughly 7 to 12 cycles, used a sample-barcoded 5' primer plus a J-beta primer mix. MiXCR was run by TCRdb on the 5' RACE reads, yielding one entry per CDR3 protein. The table includes around 1,100,000 distinct CDR3 sequences, 30% to 40% detected once. Only a few counts were recorded for this clonotype. What it recognizes is unknown. Trimming stripped 3 bases from V and 10 bases from J, with 16 bases between. In germline, CDR1 is SGHVS, CDR2 FQNEAQ. The CDR3 runs to 13 residues. The chain recombines TRBV7-8 with TRBJ2-7, with a possible D match to TRBD1 (5 bases). This receptor was taken from a man younger than 35 in good health. The source material was blood. The DNA for the CDR3 is TGTGCCAGCAGCTTCTATCAAGAGCAGGGCCAGTACTTC. Its translation is CASSFYQEQGQYF. The variable domain in full, with the rest retrieved from reference TRBV7-8 and TRBJ2-7, is GAGVSQSPRYKVAKRGQDVALRCDPISGHVSLFWYQQALGQGPEFLTYFQNEAQLDKSGLPSDRFFAERPEGSVSTLKIQRTQQEDSAVYLCASSFYQEQGQYFGPGTRLTVT.